Listed below are T cell receptor beta chains from one sample, sequenced in a study of beta chain features in type 1 diabetes. The method was immunoSEQ multiplex PCR; TCRdb's version includes in-frame clones alone and lacks a portion of them. Of 20,000 to 25,000 clones in the sample, about 50% were seen once. The sequencing sample was made of stem cell memory CD4+ T cells from blood. The receptors were sampled from a man aged 18 to 30 with type 1 diabetes. CDR3s leave out the opening cysteine and the closing phenylalanine or tryptophan. Fields, in order: V gene, J gene, CDR3 protein.

TRBV6-5	TRBJ2-2	ASSYGINTGELF
TRBV14	TRBJ2-5	ASSQESTELQETQY
TRBV9	TRBJ1-6	ASSAIGRGNSPLH
TRBV7-2	TRBJ1-1	ASSFPTGRGAF
TRBV10-3	TRBJ1-1	AISEAGNTEAF
TRBV5-1	TRBJ2-5	ASSLVEVEKTQY
TRBV7-2	TRBJ1-1	ASSLRNRGLNTEAF
TRBV7-9	TRBJ2-2	ASVQQGAIGELF
TRBV21-1	TRBJ1-1	ASSKESAPSRIGRTEAF
TRBV4-3	TRBJ1-2	ASSQERTVYYGYT
TRBV5-1	TRBJ2-3	ASSYSGRSDTQY
TRBV5-1	TRBJ1-1	ASSVDRVLTEAF
TRBV5-1	TRBJ2-7	ASSPQASGEQY
TRBV7-2	TRBJ2-3	ASSRTRTSTDTQY
TRBV9	TRBJ1-2	ASSVPRSAGDYGYT
TRBV19	TRBJ2-3	ASSQGVTDTQY
TRBV7-9	TRBJ1-6	ASSPSLNSPLH
TRBV28	TRBJ2-2	ASSLGGQGGVGELF
TRBV18	TRBJ2-1	ASSPPSGTRHEQF
TRBV29-1	TRBJ2-1	SVVRSGGYNEQF
TRBV15	TRBJ2-5	ATSSKRGGSQETQY
TRBV5-8	TRBJ2-1	ASSLIVGGEQF
TRBV7-9	TRBJ2-7	ASSEPGEQY
TRBV6-1	TRBJ2-5	ASRRAQETQY
TRBV7-2	TRBJ2-6	ASSRVSGANVLT
TRBV4-3	TRBJ2-6	ASSRYGSLGANVLT
TRBV7-9	TRBJ2-2	ASSLKDRGRPDTGELF
TRBV23-1	TRBJ2-1	ASRGGRVISYNEQF
TRBV7-9	TRBJ2-7	ASSPVRGFPYEQY
TRBV6-5	TRBJ2-1	ASRAGTSGYNEQF
TRBV23-1	TRBJ2-7	ASSQSATGEIYEQY
TRBV5-1	TRBJ2-1	ASSRDETSGGYNEQF
TRBV27	TRBJ1-1	ASSSRGLMNTEAF
TRBV5-6	TRBJ2-5	ASSFAGAETQY
TRBV7-2	TRBJ2-6	ASSQTSGASGANVPT
TRBV18	TRBJ1-1	ASSPPSGGYSAF
TRBV30	TRBJ2-7	ACTTFSGAEQY
TRBV29-1	TRBJ2-7	SVAQPSGGGYEQY
TRBV5-1	TRBJ2-3	ASTRNSGSSDTQY
TRBV7-6	TRBJ2-1	ASSTRQGSYNEQF
TRBV5-4	TRBJ2-7	ASIPGGGHSSYEQY
TRBV7-2	TRBJ2-1	ASSLMGTAESEQF
TRBV29-1	TRBJ2-2	SAGQGSTGELF
TRBV6-1	TRBJ2-3	ASSPLAGGPDTQY
TRBV9	TRBJ2-1	ASTQGGSDNEQF
TRBV6-5	TRBJ2-5	ASSYLETQY
TRBV28	TRBJ2-3	ASCSLQASTDTQY
TRBV15	TRBJ1-4	ATSLAQGHEGEKLF
TRBV28	TRBJ2-4	ASISPKGGSGIQY
TRBV28	TRBJ1-2	ASSSTGRYGYT
TRBV11-2	TRBJ1-1	TSSPVRGPGYGTEAF
TRBV7-9	TRBJ1-1	ASSSQGADTEAF
TRBV30	TRBJ1-3	AWSTGSSGNTIY
TRBV2	TRBJ1-2	ASMGRAYGYT
TRBV27	TRBJ1-1	ASSYRENTEAF
TRBV28	TRBJ1-2	ASSAGQNYGYT
TRBV5-5	TRBJ2-1	ASSADGTYNEQF
TRBV6-5	TRBJ2-7	ASSHDRVGSYEQY
TRBV7-2	TRBJ1-1	ASSRRQGSNEAF
TRBV5-1	TRBJ2-5	ASSPGTGTETQY